This TCR beta chain was identified in a study of blood T cell repertoires in COVID-19. On the study more broadly: The study drew acute and convalescent COVID-19 samples from the United States, Italy and Spain. PBMCs, B-cell-depleted T cells, or T cells provided the cDNA or gDNA that made up the material.

Original methodology: Counts of nucleated cells, estimated from reference gene primer amplification, were obtained. Profiled with immunoSEQ multiplex PCR; TCRdb holds only in-frame clones, not every one. V and J calls and clone size are given by that table; D and trimming were obtained from the DNA. The sample includes about 170,000 clones, about 89% of them seen just once. This CDR3 has 16 residues. V was clipped by 3 bases and J by 3 bases; unmatched bases: 10. Germline V gene lookup returns CDR1 SGHNT and CDR2 YYREEE (reference sequence). The clonotype comes from a man aged 65 to 85 with acute or convalescent COVID-19. The sample was peripheral blood. V and J are TRBV5-4 and TRBJ2-7; 9 bases match TRBD2. The CDR3 nucleotides read TGTGCCAGCAGCTGGGGTTCGGGTAGCGGGGGCTACGAGCAGTACTTC. Amino acid sequence: CASSWGSGSGGYEQYF.